The sequence of this T cell receptor (beta chain) was determined in a study of shared clonotypes between healthy human individuals. Study details: There were three CD4 naive, three CD4 memory, two CD8 naive and one CD8 memory plates per donor. Whole-study findings and limits: Generation of non-shared clonotypes was less probable than generation of clonotypes shared by all four donors.

The V gene lost 2 bases and the J gene lost 0 bases, with 13 bases spanning the gap. CDR1 is LNHDA and CDR2 is SQIVND in the germline V gene (reference sequence). This CDR3 is 16 amino acids long. Splitting of CD4+ cells produced CD45RA+ naive and CD45RA-negative memory subsets. Points on this clone: Its antigen is not identified.

Several immunoSEQ plates received, in even portions, the genomic DNA of each subset. Sequenced by immunoSEQ multiplex PCR; TCRdb stores in-frame clones only, minus some. Among roughly 2 million clones, 90% to 97% were seen once, and the ten largest hold 0.1% to 0.15%. Sequenced input: naive CD4+ T cells sorted from blood. The subset: CD45RA+ positively selected. The receptor was derived from a man aged 18 to 29 in good health. The chain links TRBV19 to TRBJ2-5, with TRBD2 as a possible D gene (6 bases). CDR3 residues: CASSILASANQETQYF. The DNA of the CDR3 is TGTGCCAGTAGTATATTGGCTAGCGCCAACCAAGAGACCCAGTACTTC.